Listed below are T cell receptor beta chains from one sample, sequenced in a study of human T cells and chemical hapten exposure. TCRdb passed the RACE reads through MiXCR, listing each CDR3 protein once. The repertoire holds 150,000 to 200,000 distinct CDR3 sequences, about 14% seen once, with about 1.7% in the top ten. Sequencing was performed on whole blood, taken in connection with sensitization to the hapten diphenylcyclopropenone (DPC). Receptor source: a woman aged 30 to 39 with alopecia areata. Some clones in this sample may be carry-over from other donors' samples. CDR3s leave out the opening cysteine and the closing phenylalanine or tryptophan. Only some rows state a clone size, as once, few, many or a class for expanded clones.

V: TRBV10-3; size: -; CDR3: AIRPGTGEQKLF
V: TRBV20-1; size: -; CDR3: SATRLAGTTDTQY
V: TRBV10-2; size: few; CDR3: ASSRTVMNTEAF
V: TRBV29-1; size: many; CDR3: SAMSRLAGVQF
V: TRBV7-6; size: many; CDR3: ASSLAPSTNEKLF
V: TRBV6-5; size: few; CDR3: ASSYLTGGQPQH
V: TRBV6-2/TRBV6-3; size: many; CDR3: ASSYAGPRGYT
V: TRBV4-1; size: -; CDR3: ASSQPAWRRELGYNEQF
V: TRBV7-8; size: few; CDR3: ASSLGDSSYEQY
V: TRBV7-2; size: few; CDR3: ASSYEPGQGTTYEQY
V: TRBV29-1; size: many; CDR3: SVFWTGNTEAF
V: TRBV5-6; size: many; CDR3: ASSFRGLAGSTDTQY
V: TRBV20-1; size: few; CDR3: SARDLGQGSSYEQY
V: TRBV7-9; size: -; CDR3: ASSLGQGDTEAF
V: TRBV5-1; size: -; CDR3: ASRPDEGSPLH